The 29 T cell receptor beta chains given below trace back to one sample, sequenced in a study of regulatory T cells in long-lasting Graves disease (dated by TCRdb to about 2021). The time point label on this specimen signifies: newly diagnosed GD, antithyroid drugs for less than 3 months. For both TCR sequencing and RNA sequencing, RNA was extracted from PBMCs using TRIzol. Libraries were prepared through multiplex PCR. Sequencer: Illumina HiSeq 4000. To build TCR beta libraries, CDR3 regions were amplified by Arm-PCR using iRepertoire HTBI primers. TCRdb reanalyzed the raw reads on its own, using fastp at Q25 for trimming and MiXCR for clone calling, and kept in-frame beta chains. All rows with the same CDR3 protein become a single entry with the most common DNA and genes. The sample profile shows 350,000 to 550,000 distinct CDR3 sequences; 15% of them were found once. The ten largest clones capture approximately 16% of the sample.

This same sample was also taken into another study, of T cells in Graves' hyperthyroidism and ophthalmopathy.

The sample was peripheral blood mononuclear cells (PBMCs), taken at new diagnosis, from a patient treated with antithyroid drugs. The receptors were gathered from a woman in her 30s with Graves disease. Donor details come from another sample of the same person, matched by shared clones.

This clonotype was picked up many times. This chain joins TRBV12-3 or TRBV12-4 and TRBJ2-1; TRBD1 is a possible D gene (5 bases). V gave up 5 bases and J gave up 5 bases, with 13 bases separating them. The CDR3 is 14 amino acids. The CDR3 nucleotides read TGTGCCAGCAGTCCAGGACATCAGAACAATGAGCAGTTCTTC. Amino acids: CASSPGHQNNEQFF.

The rearrangement uses TRBV2 and TRBJ2-7; 8 bases are a match to TRBD1. V trimming: 6 bases; J trimming: 3 bases; junction bases outside the gene matches: 4. The length of the CDR3 is 13 residues. Germline V gene data show CDR1 as SNHLY and CDR2 as FYNNEI. Here the CDR3 reads CASREDRVYEQYF. For the CDR3, the DNA is TGTGCCAGCAGGGAGGACAGGGTCTACGAGCAGTACTTC.

On this clonotype: The junction and the germline gene differ at one end; a read error may be behind it. The chain couples TRBV6-2 or TRBV6-3 to TRBJ2-1; 13 bases fit TRBD2. The CDR3 consists of 14 residues. Germline assignment: CDR1 MNHEY and CDR2 SVGEGT. Written as DNA, the CDR3 is TGTGCCAGCAGTGAACTAGCGGGAGGGGATGAGCCGTTCTTC. Translating it yields CASSELAGGDEPFF.

This clonotype was observed a handful of times. The rearrangement joins TRBV2 to TRBJ1-6; TRBD1 agrees at 7 bases. The CDR3 spans 16 residues. J was trimmed by 3 bases and V by 5 bases; bases with no gene match: 7. Germline-derived CDR1 and CDR2 are SNHLY and FYNNEI. CDR3 bases: TGTGCCAGCAGTTTCGGCAGGGGGAACTATAATTCACCCCTCCACTTT. It yields the protein CASSFGRGNYNSPLHF.

This clonotype showed up many times. This chain connects TRBV2 to TRBJ1-4; perhaps TRBD1 as D (5 bases). With 10 bases removed from V and 4 bases from J, the gap between germline ends came to 16 bases. The CDR3 is 14 residues long. CDR1 and CDR2 from the germline V gene are SNHLY and FYNNEI. The CDR3 coding sequence is TGTGCCACGCATATGGGGGGTTATAATGAAAAACTGTTTTTT. This sequence encodes CATHMGGYNEKLFF.

This clonotype was observed at least ten times. The CDR3 loop reads CATLAGELKGYEQYF. The DNA for the CDR3 is TGTGCCACCCTAGCGGGAGAGCTAAAAGGGTACGAGCAGTACTTC. V and J are TRBV10-3 and TRBJ2-7; TRBD2 agrees at 10 bases. The CDR3 is 15 amino acids. Germline V gene data show CDR1 as ENHRY and CDR2 as SYGVKD. Germline trimming cut 10 bases from V and 4 bases from J; bases unmatched to any gene: 13.

This clonotype has ten or more counts. The V and J genes are TRBV20-1 and TRBJ2-5; D may be TRBD1 or TRBD2 (6 bases each). The CDR3 totals 12 residues. Germline CDR1 is DFQATT and CDR2 is SNEGSKA (reference sequence). With 5 bases removed from V and 5 bases from J, the gap between germline ends came to 12 bases. CDR3 residues: CSAGGGRETQYF. CDR3 DNA: TGCAGTGCTGGAGGGGGGCGGGAGACCCAGTACTTC.

This clonotype occurred many times. The CDR3 coding sequence is TGTGCCAGCAGTGGGGACCCAGGGGTGAGCTCACCCCTCCACTTT. This translates into CASSGDPGVSSPLHF. The rearrangement joins TRBV6-1 to TRBJ1-6; D possibly corresponds to TRBD1 (6 bases). The CDR3 contains 15 residues. V was clipped by 4 bases and J by 10 bases, with 17 bases between them. CDR1 MNHNS and CDR2 SASEGT come from the germline V gene.

This clonotype was seen repeatedly, ten times or more. The chain recombines TRBV20-1 with TRBJ2-7; 10 nucleotides line up with TRBD2. V trimming: 3 bases; J trimming: 2 bases; junction bases outside the gene matches: 7. The V gene's germline CDR1 is DFQATT and CDR2 SNEGSKA (reference sequence). The CDR3 covers 15 residues. The DNA for the CDR3 is TGCAGTGCTAGTGGGGCTAGCGGGAGCGCCTACGAGCAGTACTTC. This gives the protein CSASGASGSAYEQYF.

Only a few counts were recorded for this clonotype. This sequence joins TRBV5-1 and TRBJ2-1, with a weak D call TRBD2 (5 bases). The CDR3 extends over 16 amino acids. V was pared by 0 bases and J by 0 bases, with 10 bases between. The germline V gene encodes CDR1 SGHRS and CDR2 YFSETQ. DNA of the CDR3: TGCGCCAGCAGCTTGGCCCTAGGGAGCTCCTACAATGAGCAGTTCTTC. Translated: CASSLALGSSYNEQFF.

This clonotype was counted only a few times. The J gene is TRBJ1-1, the V gene TRBV7-8; unclear D gene. Trimming cost V 4 bases and J 1 base, with 13 bases left between them. Germline lookup yields CDR1 SGHVS and CDR2 FQNEAQ. The CDR3 consists of 15 residues. In DNA form, the CDR3 reads TGTGCCAGCAGCTACAGAAACCCTGGGAACACTGAAGCTTTCTTT. It encodes CASSYRNPGNTEAFF.

The sample holds many counts of this clonotype. The chain carries TRBV3-1 and TRBJ2-1; TRBD2 aligns across 8 bases. CDR3 length: 14 residues. J lost 10 bases, V lost 2 bases, and 7 bases had no gene match. CDR1 is LGHDT, CDR2 YNNKEL, per germline (reference sequence). The CDR3 nucleotides read TGTGCCAGCAGCCAACAGCGGGAGAATGGAGAGCAGTTCTTC. Translating it yields CASSQQRENGEQFF.

The V and J genes are TRBV7-2 and TRBJ2-7; D may be TRBD1 (5 bases). The CDR3 is 16 residues long. V was cut by 1 base and J by 5 bases, with 18 bases left in between. Looked up from germline, CDR1 is SGHTA and CDR2 is FQGNSA. CDR3 sequence (DNA): TGTGCCAGCAGCTTAGAATCCCCAGGGTTATCACACGAGCAGTACTTC. Translated: CASSLESPGLSHEQYF.

This clonotype was seen repeatedly, ten times or more. This chain joins TRBV7-3 and TRBJ2-2; TRBD1 or TRBD2 may be the D gene (6 bases each). Trimming pared 2 bases from V and 7 bases from J, leaving 14 bases between. Germline V lookup: CDR1 SGHTA, CDR2 FQGTGA. The CDR3 extends over 15 amino acids. The DNA for the CDR3 is TGTGCCAGCAGCTTATGGGTTCGGGGGCACGGGGAGCTGTTTTTT. Translating it yields CASSLWVRGHGELFF.

In its sample, this clonotype was seen many times. This chain joins TRBV5-1 and TRBJ2-5, with D possibly matching TRBD1 (6 bases). V dropped 4 bases and J dropped 0 bases, with 13 bases sitting between them. The CDR3 runs to 15 residues. Germline V gene sequence: CDR1 SGHRS, CDR2 YFSETQ. CDR3 coding DNA: TGCGCCAGCAGCACGGGACAAATTGACCAAGAGACCCAGTACTTC. The encoded protein is CASSTGQIDQETQYF.

This clonotype appeared a few times. A much larger clone differs by one base, so this may be a read error. The chain carries TRBV3-1 and TRBJ1-1, with D unresolved. CDR3 length: 13 amino acids. Looked up from germline, CDR1 is LGHDT and CDR2 is YNNKEL (reference sequence). Trimming cost V 8 bases and J 7 bases, with 17 bases left between them. CDR3 DNA: TGTGCCAGCCGTCTTGGTCGGCGAAATGAAGCTTTCTTT. Protein: CASRLGRRNEAFF. Full variable domain (remainder filled in from reference TRBV3-1 and TRBJ1-1): DTAVSQTPKYLVTQMGNDKSIKCEQNLGHDTMYWYKQDSKKFLKIMFSYNNKELIINETVPNRFSPKSPDKAHLNLHINSLELGDSAVYFCASRLGRRNEAFFGQGTRLTVV.

V and J are TRBV19 and TRBJ2-5; 10 bases are shared with TRBD2. The J call may not be correct, given that the DNA end is closer to TRBJ2-1. There are 15 residues in the CDR3. CDR1 and CDR2 (germline): LNHDA, SQIVND (reference sequence). The DNA of the CDR3 is TGTGCCAGTAGTATAGTGGGACTAGCGTTCAATGAGCAGTTCTTC. Encoded protein: CASSIVGLAFNEQFF.

The table lists this clonotype with a count of one. The rearrangement joins TRBV30 to TRBJ2-3; a weak D match, TRBD1 (6 bases). V lost 0 bases to trimming and J lost 0 bases, with 13 bases between them. The CDR3 contains 16 residues. Germline loops: CDR1 GTSNPN, CDR2 SVGIG (reference sequence). The CDR3: CAWSVGGRISTDTQYF. Here the CDR3 DNA reads TGTGCCTGGAGTGTAGGGGGTCGGATTAGCACAGATACGCAGTATTTT.

This clonotype has just a few counts. This chain joins TRBV20-1 and TRBJ2-3, with 7 bases aligning to TRBD2. The V gene's germline CDR1 is DFQATT and CDR2 SNEGSKA (reference sequence). The junction had 7 bases not matched to a gene; V was cut back by 1 base and J by 6 bases. There are 14 residues in the CDR3. This chain's CDR3 is CSARAGGLGDTQYF. The CDR3 coding sequence is TGCAGTGCTAGAGCGGGAGGTCTTGGGGATACGCAGTATTTT.

There are many counts of this clonotype. V and J are TRBV6-9 and TRBJ2-1; 8 nucleotides match TRBD2. V shed 3 bases, J shed 6 bases, and the junction held 10 bases outside the gene matches. This CDR3 spans 16 amino acids. Germline V gene lookup returns CDR1 MNHGY and CDR2 SVAAGI. This CDR3 is CASSYTQREFINEQFF. The CDR3, as DNA: TGTGCCAGCAGTTACACCCAGCGGGAGTTCATCAATGAGCAGTTCTTC.

This clonotype was seen a handful of times. One base away lies a much larger clone, so this may be a sequencing read error. The chain is built from TRBV7-9 and TRBJ1-2; D is unclear. Germline V gene data show CDR1 as SEHNR and CDR2 as FQNEAQ (reference sequence). The CDR3 covers 13 residues. V was pared by 5 bases and J by 0 bases, with 7 bases between. CDR3 sequence (DNA): TGTGCCAGCAGCCAGACAACTAACTATGGCTACACCTTC. Translated: CASSQTTNYGYTF.

In this sample, this clonotype turned up many times. The chain carries TRBV28 and TRBJ1-1; possibly TRBD1 for D (6 bases). This CDR3 has 17 residues. Trimming took 6 bases from V and 0 from J, leaving 20 bases between them. The germline CDR1 and CDR2 sequences are MDHEN and SYDVKM. Here the CDR3 reads CASSSGGRGLVNTEAFF. The CDR3 nucleotides are TGTGCCAGCAGCTCGGGGGGCAGGGGTTTAGTGAACACTGAAGCTTTCTTT.

This clonotype appeared many times. V and J are TRBV7-9 and TRBJ1-2; D unresolved. Per the germline V gene, CDR1 is SEHNR and CDR2 is FQNEAQ (reference sequence). Trimming removed 1 base from V and 4 bases from J, with 13 bases in between. The CDR3 extends over 15 amino acids. The CDR3 DNA reads as TGTGCCAGCAGCTTAGGTGGACGCCAAACCTATGGCTACACCTTC. Amino acid sequence: CASSLGGRQTYGYTF.

There are many counts of this clonotype. The chain combines TRBV28 with TRBJ2-5; no reliable D call. The CDR3 covers 12 residues. Per the germline V gene, CDR1 is MDHEN and CDR2 is SYDVKM. V was clipped by 1 base and J by 4 bases, with 4 bases between them. CDR3 in DNA: TGTGCCAGCAGTTTATACGGAGAGACCCAGTACTTC. Translation: CASSLYGETQYF.

This clonotype was counted at least ten times. The CDR3 here is CASSASTGSETQYF. The DNA of the CDR3 is TGTGCCAGCAGTGCTTCGACAGGGTCGGAGACCCAGTACTTC. The chain links TRBV6-1 to TRBJ2-5, with 7 nucleotides matching TRBD1. This CDR3 is 14 amino acids long. CDR1 is MNHNS and CDR2 is SASEGT in the germline V gene. Germline trimming cut 4 bases from V and 5 bases from J; bases unmatched to any gene: 7.

This clonotype has a count of ten or more. The V call is TRBV28, the J call TRBJ1-1; TRBD1 agrees at 12 bases. The junction had 15 bases not matched to a gene; V was cut back by 6 bases and J by 1 base. The CDR3 has 19 amino acids. Germline V gene lookup returns CDR1 MDHEN and CDR2 SYDVKM. The DNA of the CDR3 is TGTGCCAGCAGCCTCCATTGGTGGGACAGGGGGCTTACGAACACTGAAGCTTTCTTT. Its protein is CASSLHWWDRGLTNTEAFF. Variable domain in full (rest from reference TRBV28 and TRBJ1-1): DVKVTQSSRYLVKRTGEKVFLECVQDMDHENMFWYRQDPGLGLRLIYFSYDVKMKEKGDIPEGYSVSREKKERFSLILESASTNQTSMYLCASSLHWWDRGLTNTEAFFGQGTRLTVV.

This chain connects TRBV11-1 to TRBJ2-1, with 13 bases that match TRBD2. This CDR3 is 16 amino acids long. The germline gives CDR1 SGHAT, CDR2 FQDESV (reference sequence). Unmatched junction bases numbered 6, after V lost 1 base and J lost 9 bases. CDR3 sequence (DNA): TGTGCCAGCAGCTTAGGAGGACTAGCGGGAGCGGCTGAGCAGTTCTTC. Translation: CASSLGGLAGAAEQFF.

A few counts support this clonotype. A much larger clone sits a single nucleotide away, making a read error possible. V and J are TRBV7-3 and TRBJ2-3, with 7 bases aligning to TRBD1. The germline CDR1 and CDR2 sequences are SGHTA and FQGTGA. The ends lost 8 bases at V and 0 bases at J; junction bases unmatched: 11. CDR3 length: 16 residues. The CDR3, as DNA: TGTGCCAGCGGCCAGGGACAGCAAACTAGCACAGATACGCAGTATTTT. This encodes CASGQGQQTSTDTQYF.

The chain joins TRBV11-2 to TRBJ2-7; D is possibly TRBD2 (6 bases). CDR1 is SGHAT and CDR2 is FQNNGV in the germline V gene. This CDR3 has 15 residues. V shed 4 bases and J shed 6 bases, with 19 bases lying between them. The CDR3 protein is CASSSPHPGTPEQYF. DNA for the CDR3: TGTGCCAGCAGCTCCCCACACCCGGGGACTCCCGAGCAGTACTTC.